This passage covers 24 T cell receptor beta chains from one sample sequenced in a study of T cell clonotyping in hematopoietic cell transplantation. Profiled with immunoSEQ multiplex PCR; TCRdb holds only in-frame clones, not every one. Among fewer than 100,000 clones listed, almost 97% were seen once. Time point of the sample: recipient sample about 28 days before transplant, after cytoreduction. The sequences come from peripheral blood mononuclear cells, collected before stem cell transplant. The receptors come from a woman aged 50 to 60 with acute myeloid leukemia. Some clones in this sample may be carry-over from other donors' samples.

CDR3: CAWSVGYHYEQYF. The CDR3, as DNA: TGTGCCTGGAGTGTGGGCTACCACTACGAGCAGTACTTC. V and J are TRBV30 and TRBJ2-7; D not certain. The V end was cut by 0 bases, the J end by 3 bases, with 9 bases between. CDR3 length: 13 amino acids. Germline V lookup: CDR1 GTSNPN, CDR2 SVGIG (reference sequence). Variable domain in full (rest from reference TRBV30 and TRBJ2-7): SQTIHQWPATLVQPVGSPLSLECTVEGTSNPNLYWYRQAAGRGLQLLFYSVGIGQISSEVPQNLSASRPQDRQFILSSKKLLLSDSGFYLCAWSVGYHYEQYFGPGTRLTVT.

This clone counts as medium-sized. The CDR3 DNA is TGTGCCAGCAGTGCCAGGGACAGCCTAAGAAACACCATATATTTT. Translated: CASSARDSLRNTIYF. The J gene is TRBJ1-3, the V gene TRBV6-1; 7 positions match TRBD1. With 4 bases clipped from V and 5 bases from J, the junction kept 8 bases outside the gene matches. Germline assignment: CDR1 MNHNS and CDR2 SASEGT. The CDR3 contains 15 residues.

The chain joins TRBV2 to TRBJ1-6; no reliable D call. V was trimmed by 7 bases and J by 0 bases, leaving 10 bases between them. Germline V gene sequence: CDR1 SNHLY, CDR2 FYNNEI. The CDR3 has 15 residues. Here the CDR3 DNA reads TGTGCCAGCAAGCCCGGTAGCTCCTATAATTCACCCCTCCACTTT. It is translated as CASKPGSSYNSPLHF.

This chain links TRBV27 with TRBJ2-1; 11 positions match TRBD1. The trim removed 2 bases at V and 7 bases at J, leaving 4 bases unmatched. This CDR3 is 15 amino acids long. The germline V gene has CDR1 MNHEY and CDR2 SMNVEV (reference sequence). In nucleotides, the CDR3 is TGTGCCAGCAGTTTACCTGGGACAGGGGGGAATGAGCAGTTCTTC. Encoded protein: CASSLPGTGGNEQFF.

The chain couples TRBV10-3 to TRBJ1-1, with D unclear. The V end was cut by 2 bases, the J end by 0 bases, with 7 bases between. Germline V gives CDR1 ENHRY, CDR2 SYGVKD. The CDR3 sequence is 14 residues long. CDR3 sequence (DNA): TGTGCCATCAGTGAGCCCTACTTGAACACTGAAGCTTTCTTT. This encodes CAISEPYLNTEAFF.

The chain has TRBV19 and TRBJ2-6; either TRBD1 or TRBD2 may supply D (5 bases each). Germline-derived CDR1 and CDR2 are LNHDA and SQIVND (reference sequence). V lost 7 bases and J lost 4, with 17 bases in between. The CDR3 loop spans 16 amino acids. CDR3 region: CASIPRAGLGANVLTF. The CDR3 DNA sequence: TGTGCCAGTATCCCGAGGGCAGGGCTCGGGGCCAACGTCCTGACTTTC.

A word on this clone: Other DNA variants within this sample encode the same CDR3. This CDR3 reads CASSIYGDQPQHF. DNA for the CDR3: TGTGCCAGTAGTATTTACGGTGATCAGCCCCAGCATTTT. V gene TRBV19 combines with J gene TRBJ1-5; D is uncertain. The ends were cut back, 3 bases at V and 5 bases at J, with 8 bases in the middle. The CDR3 sequence is 13 residues long. Germline V gene lookup returns CDR1 LNHDA and CDR2 SQIVND (reference sequence). The full variable domain, with the rest looked up from reference TRBV19 and TRBJ1-5, is DGGITQSPKYLFRKEGQNVTLSCEQNLNHDAMYWYRQDPGQGLRLIYYSQIVNDFQKGDIAEGYSVSREKKESFPLTVTSAQKNPTAFYLCASSIYGDQPQHFGDGTRLSIL.

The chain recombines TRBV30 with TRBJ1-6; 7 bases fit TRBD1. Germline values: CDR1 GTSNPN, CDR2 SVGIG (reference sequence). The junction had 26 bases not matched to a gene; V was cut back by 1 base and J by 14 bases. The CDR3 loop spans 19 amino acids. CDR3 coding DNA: TGTGCCTGGAGTGCCCACCTTATTCTGGGACAGCCTTTCCTAGTTTCCCTCCACTTT. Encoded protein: CAWSAHLILGQPFLVSLHF.

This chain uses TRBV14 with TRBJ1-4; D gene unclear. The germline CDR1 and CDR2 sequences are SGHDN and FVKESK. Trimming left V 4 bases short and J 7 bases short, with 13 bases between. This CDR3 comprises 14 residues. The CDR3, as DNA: TGTGCCAGCAGCCTAGACATAAGGTCTGAAAAACTGTTTTTT. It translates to CASSLDIRSEKLFF.

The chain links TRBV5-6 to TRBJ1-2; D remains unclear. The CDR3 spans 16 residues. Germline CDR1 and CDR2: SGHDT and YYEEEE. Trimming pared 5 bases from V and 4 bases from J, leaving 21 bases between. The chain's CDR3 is CASSMDGGVVLYGYTF. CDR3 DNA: TGTGCCAGCAGTATGGACGGAGGCGTCGTCCTCTATGGCTACACCTTC.

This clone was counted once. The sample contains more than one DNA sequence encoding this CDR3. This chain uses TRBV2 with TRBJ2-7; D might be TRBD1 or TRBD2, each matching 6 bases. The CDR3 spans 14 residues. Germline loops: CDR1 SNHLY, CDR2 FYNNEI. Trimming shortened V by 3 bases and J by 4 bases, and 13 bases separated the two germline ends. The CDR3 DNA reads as TGTGCCAGCAGTGAGGGGGCGGGGAGTTACGAGCAGTACTTC. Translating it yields CASSEGAGSYEQYF.

The CDR3 sequence is CASSLGPEAFF. CDR3 DNA: TGTGCCAGCAGTCTCGGGCCTGAAGCTTTCTTT. The chain carries TRBV27 and TRBJ1-1; D gene unclear. This CDR3 region has 11 residues. The V end was cut by 5 bases, the J end by 6 bases, with 7 bases between. Germline assignment: CDR1 MNHEY and CDR2 SMNVEV (reference sequence).

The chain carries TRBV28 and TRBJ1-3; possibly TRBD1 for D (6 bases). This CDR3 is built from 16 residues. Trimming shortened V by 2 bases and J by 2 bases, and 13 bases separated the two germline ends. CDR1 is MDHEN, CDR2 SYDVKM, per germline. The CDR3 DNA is TGTGCCAGCAGTTTACCTCTCGGGGGGCCTGGAAACACCATATATTTT. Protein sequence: CASSLPLGGPGNTIYF.

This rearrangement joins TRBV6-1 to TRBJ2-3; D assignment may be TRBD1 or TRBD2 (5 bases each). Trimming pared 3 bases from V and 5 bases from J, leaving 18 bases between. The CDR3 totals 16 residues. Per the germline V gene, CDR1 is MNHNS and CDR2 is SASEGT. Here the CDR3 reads CASSDVRGRAGDTQYF. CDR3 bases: TGTGCCAGCAGTGATGTTAGGGGACGGGCTGGAGATACGCAGTATTTT.

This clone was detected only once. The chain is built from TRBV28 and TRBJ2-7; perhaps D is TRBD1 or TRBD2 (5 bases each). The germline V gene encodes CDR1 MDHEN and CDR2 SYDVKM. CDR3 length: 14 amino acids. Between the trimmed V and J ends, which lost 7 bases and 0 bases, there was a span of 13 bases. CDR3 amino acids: CASIGELASYEQYF. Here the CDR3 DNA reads TGTGCCAGCATAGGGGAGCTAGCCTCCTACGAGCAGTACTTC.

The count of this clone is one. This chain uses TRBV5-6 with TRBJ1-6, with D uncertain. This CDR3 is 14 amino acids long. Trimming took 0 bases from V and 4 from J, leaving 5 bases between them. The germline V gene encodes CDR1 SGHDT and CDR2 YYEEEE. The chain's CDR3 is CASSLDSYNSPLHF. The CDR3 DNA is TGTGCCAGCAGCTTGGACAGTTATAATTCACCCCTCCACTTT.

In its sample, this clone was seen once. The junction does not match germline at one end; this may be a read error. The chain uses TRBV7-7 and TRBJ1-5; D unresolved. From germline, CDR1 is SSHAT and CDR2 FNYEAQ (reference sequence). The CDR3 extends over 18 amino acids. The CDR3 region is CASSLSHRRKNSNQPQHF. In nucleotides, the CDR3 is TGTGCTAGCAGCTTATCCCATCGGAGGAAAAATAGCAATCAGCCCCAGCATTTT.

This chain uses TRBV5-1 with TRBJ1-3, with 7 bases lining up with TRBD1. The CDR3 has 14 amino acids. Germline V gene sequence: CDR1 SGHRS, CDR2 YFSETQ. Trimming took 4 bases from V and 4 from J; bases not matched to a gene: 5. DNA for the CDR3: TGCGCCAGCAGCCCAACAGGGGTCGGAAACACCATATATTTT. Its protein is CASSPTGVGNTIYF.

Written as DNA, the CDR3 is TGTGCCAGCAGCTTTGGCGGGGTCAATGAGCAGTTCTTC. It codes for CASSFGGVNEQFF. The chain has TRBV7-2 and TRBJ2-1; D is possibly TRBD2 (6 bases). Trimming took off 3 bases at V and 6 bases at J, with 9 bases between the two ends. This CDR3 spans 13 amino acids. Germline CDR1 is SGHTA and CDR2 is FQGNSA.

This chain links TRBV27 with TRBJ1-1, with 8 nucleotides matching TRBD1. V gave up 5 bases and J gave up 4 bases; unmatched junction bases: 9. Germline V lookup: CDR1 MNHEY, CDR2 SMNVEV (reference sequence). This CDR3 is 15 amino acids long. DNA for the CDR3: TGTGCCAGCAGTCCTCGGACAGGGCGGCCCACTGAAGCTTTCTTT. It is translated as CASSPRTGRPTEAFF.

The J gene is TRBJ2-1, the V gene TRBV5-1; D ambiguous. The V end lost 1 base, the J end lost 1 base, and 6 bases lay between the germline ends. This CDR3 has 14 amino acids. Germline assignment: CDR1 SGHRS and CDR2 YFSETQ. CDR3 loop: CASSLLGSYNEQFF. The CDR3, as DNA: TGCGCCAGCAGCTTGTTGGGATCCTACAATGAGCAGTTCTTC.

The CDR3 region is CASSPQMNTEAFF. CDR3 coding DNA: TGTGCCAGCAGTCCACAGATGAACACTGAAGCTTTCTTT. The rearrangement links TRBV25-1 to TRBJ1-1, with unresolved D. The CDR3 runs to 13 residues. With 5 bases removed from V and 0 bases from J, the gap between germline ends came to 7 bases. Germline CDR1 and CDR2: MGHDK and SYGVNS. Full variable domain (outside the CDR3, taken from reference TRBV25-1 and TRBJ1-1): EADIYQTPRYLVIGTGKKITLECSQTMGHDKMYWYQQDPGMELHLIHYSYGVNSTEKGDLSSESTVSRIRTEHFPLTLESARPSHTSQYLCASSPQMNTEAFFGQGTRLTVV.

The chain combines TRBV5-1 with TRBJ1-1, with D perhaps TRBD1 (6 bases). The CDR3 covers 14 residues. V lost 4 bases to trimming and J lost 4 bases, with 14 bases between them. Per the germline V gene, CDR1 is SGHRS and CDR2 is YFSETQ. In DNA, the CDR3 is TGCGCCAGCAGCCTCCTACAGGGTGCCACTGAAGCTTTCTTT. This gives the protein CASSLLQGATEAFF. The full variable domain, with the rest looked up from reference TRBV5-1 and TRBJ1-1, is KAGVTQTPRYLIKTRGQQVTLSCSPISGHRSVSWYQQTPGQGLQFLFEYFSETQRNKGNFPGRFSGRQFSNSRSEMNVSTLELGDSALYLCASSLLQGATEAFFGQGTRLTVV.

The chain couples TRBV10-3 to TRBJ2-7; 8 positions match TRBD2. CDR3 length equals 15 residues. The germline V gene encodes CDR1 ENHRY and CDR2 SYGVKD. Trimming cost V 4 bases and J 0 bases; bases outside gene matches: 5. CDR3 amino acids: CAISAASGSSYEQYF. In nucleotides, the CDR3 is TGTGCCATCAGTGCAGCAAGCGGGAGCTCCTACGAGCAGTACTTC.